Below, 17 T cell receptor beta chains from the same sample are listed, as sequenced in a study of blood T cell repertoires in COVID-19. Libraries were prepared by immunoSEQ multiplex PCR; TCRdb keeps only in-frame clonotypes and omits some of them. Of 280,000 or so clones in the sample, about 88% were seen once. Sequencing used peripheral blood. These receptors all stem from a woman aged 55-69 years with acute or convalescent COVID-19.

The chain recombines TRBV10-1 with TRBJ2-3; D remains unclear. There are 14 residues in the CDR3. Trimming cost V 3 bases and J 1 base, with 8 bases left between them. Germline assignment: CDR1 WNHNN and CDR2 SYGVQD (reference sequence). CDR3 DNA: TGCGCCAGCAGTGATAACCGGGGCACAGATACGCAGTATTTT. Its translation is CASSDNRGTDTQYF.

The rearrangement links TRBV14 to TRBJ2-7, with 11 bases lining up with TRBD1. The CDR3 is made up of 16 amino acids. Germline trimming cut 1 base from V and 6 bases from J; bases unmatched to any gene: 8. Germline CDR1 and CDR2: SGHDN and FVKESK. CDR3 region: CASSQVIGTGGSEQYF. DNA of the CDR3: TGTGCCAGCAGCCAAGTTATAGGGACAGGGGGATCCGAGCAGTACTTC.

A few counts support this clone. The V and J genes are TRBV7-9 and TRBJ2-3, with TRBD2 matching 7 bases. Looked up from germline, CDR1 is SEHNR and CDR2 is FQNEAQ (reference sequence). The CDR3 extends over 16 amino acids. Trimming cost V 5 bases and J 4 bases; bases outside gene matches: 12. In nucleotides, the CDR3 is TGTGCCAGCAGCGAGCCCCGGGACTACGCCTCAGATACGCAGTATTTT. The encoded protein is CASSEPRDYASDTQYF.

The chain is built from TRBV4-3 and TRBJ1-2; D is unresolved. This CDR3 is 16 amino acids long. Germline V gene lookup returns CDR1 LGHNA and CDR2 YSLEER. The V gene lost 0 bases and the J gene lost 4 bases, with 15 bases spanning the gap. CDR3 in amino acids: CASSQEAVRNSYGYTF. The CDR3 DNA reads as TGCGCCAGCAGCCAAGAAGCCGTTCGGAACAGCTATGGCTACACCTTC.

The chain joins TRBV19 to TRBJ2-1; 9 bases align to TRBD2. CDR1 LNHDA and CDR2 SQIVND come from the germline V gene (reference sequence). This CDR3 spans 15 amino acids. J lost 7 bases, V lost 5 bases, and 9 bases had no gene match. CDR3 residues: CASSEGGRARNEQFF. Written as DNA, the CDR3 is TGTGCCAGTAGTGAGGGCGGGAGGGCCAGAAATGAGCAGTTCTTC.

The chain couples TRBV6-2 or TRBV6-3 to TRBJ2-5; D uncertain. The CDR3 has 15 amino acids. The ends were cut back, 2 bases at V and 5 bases at J, with 15 bases in the middle. CDR1 and CDR2 (germline): MNHEY, SVGEGT. CDR3: CASSYSRLPTETQYF. The DNA for the CDR3 is TGTGCCAGCAGTTACAGTCGACTCCCAACTGAGACCCAGTACTTC.

This chain links TRBV19 with TRBJ2-1, with 7 bases lining up with TRBD2. Looked up from germline, CDR1 is LNHDA and CDR2 is SQIVND (reference sequence). CDR3 length: 17 amino acids. V lost 6 bases, J lost 0 bases, and 11 bases stayed unmatched. CDR3 loop: CASRLFGGSASYNEQFF. CDR3 sequence (DNA): TGTGCCAGTAGGCTATTTGGCGGGAGCGCCTCCTACAATGAGCAGTTCTTC.

This chain connects TRBV5-4 to TRBJ1-1; no firm D call. In germline, CDR1 is SGHNT, CDR2 YYREEE (reference sequence). V was pared by 4 bases and J by 7 bases, with 11 bases between. There are 12 residues in the CDR3. CDR3 nucleotides: TGTGCCAGCAGCGTGGAAATATTTGAAGCTTTCTTT. It specifies CASSVEIFEAFF.

DNA of the CDR3: TGTGCCAGCAGCCAAATGTTAGGGACGGAGGGCGTCAATGGCTACACCTTC. Amino acids: CASSQMLGTEGVNGYTF. The V and J genes are TRBV14 and TRBJ1-2; weak D call: TRBD1 (5 bases). The V end lost 2 bases, the J end lost 6 bases, and 22 bases lay between the germline ends. This CDR3 comprises 17 residues. In germline, CDR1 is SGHDN, CDR2 FVKESK.

The rearrangement joins TRBV19 to TRBJ1-6; the D gene is possibly TRBD1 (6 bases). The length of the CDR3 is 13 residues. Trimming stripped 5 bases from V and 9 bases from J, with 11 bases between. Germline loops: CDR1 LNHDA, CDR2 SQIVND (reference sequence). The CDR3 loop is CASSETGISPLHF. As DNA, the CDR3 is TGTGCCAGTAGTGAAACAGGGATTTCACCCCTCCACTTT.

V is TRBV6-2 or TRBV6-3 and J is TRBJ1-2; weak D call: TRBD1 (6 bases). This CDR3 is 14 amino acids long. Per germline, CDR1 MNHEY and CDR2 SVGEGT. V lost 7 bases to trimming and J lost 7 bases, with 19 bases between them. The CDR3 reads CASTPLGGGLGYTF. DNA of the CDR3: TGTGCCAGCACCCCCCTTGGGGGGGGGCTTGGCTACACCTTC.

This clone showed up just once. The chain is built from TRBV23-1 and TRBJ1-1; a possible D gene is TRBD1 (6 bases). TRBV23-1 is flagged as an ORF with uncertain function. Between the trimmed V and J ends, which lost 3 bases and 12 bases, there was a span of 14 bases. CDR3 length: 12 residues. The CDR3 sequence: CASSHRTGKTFF. DNA for the CDR3: TGCGCCAGCAGTCACCGAACAGGGAAGACTTTCTTT.

The rearrangement joins TRBV15 to TRBJ1-1; D uncertain. The CDR3 totals 14 residues. Looked up from germline, CDR1 is LNHNV and CDR2 is YYDKDF (reference sequence). V shed 1 base and J shed 0 bases, with 6 bases lying between them. CDR3 nucleotide sequence: TGTGCCACCAGCAGAGCAGTTTTGAACACTGAAGCTTTCTTT. This gives the protein CATSRAVLNTEAFF.

J is TRBJ2-7 and V is TRBV6-5; TRBD2 aligns across 8 bases. This CDR3 spans 14 amino acids. V shed 6 bases, J shed 5 bases, and the junction held 9 bases outside the gene matches. CDR1 is MNHEY and CDR2 is SVGAGI in the germline V gene. The CDR3 sequence is CASRTPAGVDEQYF. As DNA, the CDR3 is TGTGCCAGCAGGACCCCAGCGGGAGTGGACGAGCAGTACTTC.

V usage is TRBV7-6 and J usage is TRBJ1-2; unclear D gene. The V gene's germline CDR1 is SGHVS and CDR2 FNYEAQ. The CDR3 has 14 amino acids. V lost 1 base to trimming and J lost 9 bases, with 15 bases between them. DNA for the CDR3: TGTGCCAGCAGCTTAGGCGGAGGGAGGGAACGCTACACCTTC. This translates into CASSLGGGRERYTF.

The V gene is TRBV11-3, the J gene TRBJ2-7, with TRBD2 matching 8 bases. This CDR3 is built from 14 residues. The germline gives CDR1 SGHNT, CDR2 YENEEA. V was clipped by 2 bases and J by 5 bases; unmatched bases: 5. Here the CDR3 reads CASSLSGSYHEQYF. CDR3 nucleotides: TGTGCCAGCAGCTTAAGCGGGAGCTACCACGAGCAGTACTTC. Drawing the rest from reference TRBV11-3 and TRBJ2-7, the complete variable domain is EAGVVQSPRYKIIEKKQPVAFWCNPISGHNTLYWYLQNLGQGPELLIRYENEEAVDDSQLPKDRFSAERLKGVDSTLKIQPAELGDSAVYLCASSLSGSYHEQYFGPGTRLTVT.

This sequence joins TRBV2 and TRBJ1-6; D unclear. V was cut by 4 bases and J by 8 bases, with 15 bases left in between. CDR3 size: 15 residues. Per the germline V gene, CDR1 is SNHLY and CDR2 is FYNNEI. CDR3 protein: CASSGFRGRDSPLHF. The CDR3 DNA sequence: TGTGCCAGCAGTGGTTTCCGAGGCCGAGATTCACCCCTCCACTTT.